This TCR beta chain was captured by sequencing in a study of cytomegalovirus exposure and HLA in healthy donors (dated by TCRdb to about 2017). As for the study more broadly: An earlier analysis of some 500 of the donors reported about 250 Gb of sequence data and approximately 110 million unique TCR beta sequences from around 200 million T cells. The number of typed donors differed by locus: about 620-630 for A, B, C, DRB1 and DQB1; 500 to 550 for DQA1; around 580 for DPA1; and about 470 for DPB1. Along with the approximately 700-subject first cohort, a separate validation cohort of 120 different subjects was used. Among some 400 genotyped donors of the cohort, an average of around 250,000 unique TCR beta nucleotide sequences was sequenced per donor, of which about 18% were non-productive. The study profiled the T cell repertoires of 666 subjects by immunosequencing and related them to cytomegalovirus serostatus. An early release covering 500 to 750 HLA-typed donors comprised approximately 290 gigabases of sequencing data and tens of millions of unique TCR sequences. Class I and class II HLA loci were covered by the typing at four-digit resolution. The study aimed to test whether signatures of past pathogen exposure could be identified by cataloging public T cell receptors. In an earlier analysis of several hundred of the donors, high-throughput TCR beta sequencing was used to judge whether each TCR beta V gene segment behaved as functional or pseudogenic. A few DR-DQ haplotypes were treated as single units for association and clustering because of strong linkage in the cohort. Rather than drawing on any new phenotypic data, the later analysis identified candidate immune exposures from TCR beta sequences and the way those sequences occurred across donors. All discovery cohort repertoires had been generated using a single sequencing platform. In a later genetic analysis, genome-wide SNP genotypes for about three fifths of the roughly 670 donors were used, and that subset was treated as a discovery cohort. To predict cytomegalovirus infection status, the study combined high-throughput TCR immunosequencing, statistical association of individual TCRs with disease status, and machine learning. Among the approximately 430 genotyped donors, approximately 81% belonged to the genetic ancestry cluster associated with self-reported Caucasian donors. A later analysis re-examined previously published TCR beta repertoires from over 500 donors and added high-resolution HLA genotyping to investigate patterns of TCR occurrence. Alongside the repertoire data, information on donor age, sex, ethnicity and CMV serostatus was compiled. General findings and caveats noted by the study authors: In both the original and validation cohorts, the classifier was reported to diagnose cytomegalovirus status with high specificity and sensitivity. When HLA alleles, especially DR and DQ, strongly co-occurred, attributing TCR associations to individual alleles was difficult. In a later genetic analysis, fewer N-insertions in productive TCRs were reported among donors in an Asian-associated ancestry cluster than the approximately 670-donor mean. Approximately 16 rarely observed V segments, including chromosome 9 orphons, were excluded from the earlier analysis of several hundred of the donors because counts were too low. A later analysis associated 15,000 to 20,000 TCR beta sequences with specific HLA alleles at a false discovery rate of 0.05. V-gene and J-gene trimming of TCR beta chains was associated with a missense DCLRE1C variant in a later genetic analysis, and the association was replicated in an independent cohort. Correlated functional status among segregating V segments might be attributable to linkage disequilibrium, but an unknown experimental factor could not be ruled out. A further reported finding was that TCR beta sequences accurately predicted the HLA-A and HLA-B alleles for most subjects in the first cohort. In a later analysis, HLA-associated TCR beta chains showed more clonal expansion and lower generation probabilities than non-associated chains that were equally common. Roughly uniform sequencing depth across donors was assumed in presence/absence analyses, although this assumption may not hold. While some public TCRs were present in many individuals, most TCR sequences turned up only very rarely across donors. According to a later analysis, most CMV-associated TCR beta chains appeared to be HLA-restricted, and the HLA associations seemed to be driven largely by CMV exposure. In the study, around 150 TCR beta chains were listed as associated with cytomegalovirus. For the cohort, immune exposure information was limited to CMV serostatus. According to the authors, the approach could potentially be generalized to other disease states and immunological phenotypes. The sequencing pipeline was judged likely to have produced a cluster of highly shared sequence variants as a technical artifact. In a later analysis, TCR association rates were found to vary across HLA loci, with the most associated TCRs seen for DRB1 alleles and the fewest for HLA-C alleles. The cohort was sequenced for TCR beta chains only, and without alpha or paired-chain data the features that could be detected were limited. Some IMGT-functional V segments, including TRBV6-2 and TRBV6-3, could not be told apart with the 87-base-pair reads, so those segments were excluded. In an earlier analysis of more than 500 of the donors, most TCR beta V segments appeared in productive rearrangements about 90% or about 30% of the time, broadly matching IMGT annotations. In vitro tests confirmed that a few of the cytomegalovirus-associated TCR beta chains recognize cytomegalovirus antigens. HLA typing was unavailable for some donors at each locus, so association tests used only the typed subset. According to a later analysis, parvovirus B19, influenza, CMV and Epstein-Barr virus appeared linked to several top co-occurrence clusters.

The cohort consisted of hundreds of healthy bone marrow donors. All cohort members were sampled while nominally healthy, although unrecorded immune exposures were likely present. The donor was CMV seropositive and belonged to the group of 250 to 300 seropositive cohort members. A peripheral blood sample was collected from each donor, and TCR beta sequencing was performed on peripheral blood mononuclear cells. The Qiagen DNeasy Blood Extraction Kit was used to extract genomic DNA from the blood cell samples. After removal of 1 base from V and 4 bases from J, the junction retains 8 bases not matched to a gene. The CDR3 covers 16 residues, taking in both the cysteine and the phenylalanine. Of the read, only the CDR3 DNA is kept; its 48 bases are in frame from base 1. According to the germline V gene (reference sequence), CDR1 reads SGHNT and CDR2 reads YYREEE. Library preparation used the immunoSEQ multiplex PCR assay. A mixture of 60 forward primers for TCR Vbeta segments and 13 reverse primers for TCR Jbeta segments was used in the multiplex PCR. A multiplex PCR assay on genomic DNA amplified the CDR3 region of rearranged TCR beta genes. The Illumina HiSeq System was used to sequence the amplified TCR beta libraries as 87-base-pair reads. Processing in the source paper ran as follows. In a later analysis, 80 million or so unique TCR beta chains were counted across the approximately 620 repertoires, and about 9.9 million of these chains were shared by at least two donors. Raw reads were error-corrected and collapsed into unique sequences by a nearest-neighbor algorithm in which closely related sequences were merged to remove PCR and sequencing errors. Alignment of CDR3 sequences to IMGT reference sequences was used to assign V, D and J gene segments. Each retained sequence needed at least a six-nucleotide match to both a V gene segment and a J gene segment. A rearrangement was called productive if the CDR3 had no stop codons and remained in frame with V and J, and every other rearrangement was called non-productive. CDR3 was defined according to IMGT convention as the region running from the second conserved V-encoded cysteine to the conserved J-encoded phenylalanine. The earlier analysis of about 620 of the donors excluded sequences that lacked an unambiguous match to a single V gene segment. An earlier analysis of about 600 of the donors called V segments functional above 56.7% productive rearrangements and segregating when the between-donor standard deviation exceeded 5%. A statistical classification framework was built to diagnose cytomegalovirus status from the catalog of TCR beta chain sequences. V and J gene assignment, in a later analysis, came from comparing TCR nucleotide sequences with IMGT/GENE-DB human TR gene sequences. Using the TCRdist pipeline, a later analysis assigned CDR3 sequences along with most-parsimonious VDJ recombination scenarios. A later analysis defined each TCR beta chain by its CDR3 amino acid sequence plus V-gene family, and excluded reads lacking a unique V-gene family. A later analysis removed 592 highly shared, low-generation-probability nucleotide sequences to deal with suspected cross-contamination and a sequencing artifact. In a later analysis, a clonal expansion index for each public chain was calculated from normalized within-repertoire ranks of inferred template counts. In a later analysis, generation probabilities were computed using a VDJ recombination model fitted to out-of-frame rearrangements, and the results were checked against IGoR. A later analysis scored TCR-TCR, TCR-HLA and TCR-CMV co-occurrence with hypergeometric tests, applying a repertoire-size bias correction to TCR pairs. False discovery rates were estimated in a later analysis by permuting HLA or CMV assignments 20 times. In a later analysis, co-occurring TCRs were grouped using DBSCAN, and TCRdist sequence similarity was added for clustering within HLA-allele-positive subsets. For co-occurrence clustering, repertoires with fewer than 30,000 or more than 120,000 public chains were excluded, along with four to six repertoires with anomalous nucleotide sharing. TCRdb retrieved this table from immuneACCESS and kept in-frame rearrangements only. Not all clones are present; in checked studies, unresolved V genes account for under half, and no reason is known for the remainder. Clonal size and the V and J genes are those of that table, whereas D and trimming came from the DNA. The sample table records under 130,000 clones; roughly 71% of these occur just once. The top ten hold approximately 11% of the sample.

In the case of this clone: Its antigen remains undetermined. No quality values exist for individual bases; no much larger clone is one base distant.

Specimen: PBMCs. This receptor was obtained from a middle-aged man in good health and CMV-seropositive. In this chain, TRBV5-4 is recombined with TRBJ1-5; TRBD1 matches 7 bases in the middle. In nucleotide form, the sequence is TGTGCCAGCAGCTTGTATGGGGCAGGGGGGAATCAGCCCCAGCATTTT. It translates as CASSLYGAGGNQPQHF.